This TCR beta chain was recovered during a study of blood T cell repertoires in COVID-19. Seattle enrolled patients during active infection and tracked them longitudinally. Original processing notes: From reference gene primer amplification, estimates of nucleated cell counts were derived. The data were produced by immunoSEQ multiplex PCR, yet TCRdb's version contains in-frame clones alone and is incomplete. The V and J calls and the clone size are those of that table, but D and trimming were determined from the DNA. This sample has 250,000 to 350,000 clones, with less than 85% found just once. The CDR3 runs 13 residues. Trimming removed 9 bases from V and 2 bases from J, with 13 bases in between. Germline-derived CDR1 and CDR2 are MDHEN and SYDVKM.

The sequenced sample consisted of peripheral blood. V gene TRBV28 combines with J gene TRBJ2-5; D possibly corresponds to TRBD1 (6 bases). The receptor's source is a human donor with COVID-19, enrolled during active disease. The donor label of this sample is uncertain. CDR3 protein: CASSGAHQETQYF. The CDR3 DNA follows: TGTGCCAGTTCAGGGGCCCATCAAGAGACCCAGTACTTC.